This T cell receptor (beta chain) was captured by sequencing in a study of blood T cells in healthy people across ages. With V trimmed by 1 base and J by 4 bases, 4 bases remained unmatched. CDR1 LGHDT and CDR2 YNNKEL come from the germline V gene (reference sequence). This CDR3 comprises 15 residues. Then a second PCR, running about 6 to 12 cycles, was carried out with a sample-barcoded 5' primer and a J-beta primer mix. TCRdb analysed the 5' RACE reads with MiXCR anew, one entry per CDR3 protein. The data hold more than 600,000 distinct CDR3 sequences, with approximately 25% observed a single time. These data were also filed under a second study, of T cells of mothers and their children. That source adds: The entire RNA extract went into cDNA synthesis at approximately 1.5 ug per 15 ul.

The chain recombines TRBV3-1 with TRBJ2-3; 8 bases match TRBD2. The sample comprised blood. This sequence was found in a boy younger than 18 in good health. The DNA for the CDR3 is TGTGCCAGCAGCCAAGGGCGGGGGGCCGCAGATACGCAGTATTTT. Translated: CASSQGRGAADTQYF.